A single sample gave rise to the 23 T cell receptor beta chains below, sequenced in a study of T cell changes during pregnancy in multiple sclerosis. Repertoires were generated with immunoSEQ multiplex PCR, while TCRdb's copy carries only in-frame clones and drops some. This table has around 60,000 clones, about 89% appearing once. The sample in question was CD4+ T cells from peripheral blood mononuclear cells, obtained after pregnancy. The receptors stem from a female donor in good health, enrolled as a control in a pregnancy study.

The rearrangement joins TRBV19 to TRBJ1-2; a weak D match, TRBD1 (6 bases). CDR1 and CDR2 (germline): LNHDA, SQIVND (reference sequence). Trimming took off 6 bases at V and 4 bases at J, with 9 bases between the two ends. This CDR3 has 12 amino acids. The CDR3 DNA sequence: TGTGCCAGTAGAACGACAGGCTATGGCTACACCTTC. Its translation: CASRTTGYGYTF.

The V and J genes are TRBV27 and TRBJ2-5; 12 positions match TRBD2. V shed 6 bases and J 1 base; nucleotides not matched to a gene: 3. In germline, CDR1 is MNHEY, CDR2 SMNVEV (reference sequence). This CDR3 contains 15 residues. The CDR3 coding sequence is TGTGCCAGCAGCTCTAGCGGGGGGGCCCAAGAGACCCAGTACTTC. Translation: CASSSSGGAQETQYF.

This chain joins TRBV5-8 and TRBJ1-2; the match to TRBD1 covers 10 bases. Germline V gene lookup returns CDR1 SGHTS and CDR2 YDEGEE. There are 15 residues in the CDR3. The V and J ends lost 1 base and 7 bases, in that order; junction bases with no gene match: 7. CDR3 sequence (DNA): TGTGCCAGCAGCTTGCAGGGGACAGGGGTCTCTGGCTACACCTTC. Encoded protein: CASSLQGTGVSGYTF. The full variable domain, rest sourced from reference TRBV5-8 and TRBJ1-2, is EAGVTQSPTHLIKTRGQQATLRCSPISGHTSVYWYQQALGLGLQFLLWYDEGEERNRGNFPPRFSGRQFPNYSSELNVNALELEDSALYLCASSLQGTGVSGYTFGSGTRLTVV.

This chain links TRBV11-2 with TRBJ2-7, with D possibly being TRBD1 (5 bases). V lost 1 base and J 5 bases, leaving 18 bases between the germline ends. CDR1 and CDR2 (germline): SGHAT, FQNNGV. This CDR3 region has 16 residues. The CDR3 loop reads CASSLVYWGAPHEQYF. Here the CDR3 DNA reads TGTGCCAGCAGCTTAGTCTATTGGGGCGCCCCCCACGAGCAGTACTTC.

The chain has TRBV6-4 and TRBJ2-2; TRBD1 aligns across 8 bases. The CDR3 length is 15 residues. Germline CDR1 reads MRHNA; CDR2 reads SNTAGT. Trimming took 5 bases from V and 0 from J; bases not matched to a gene: 2. The CDR3 protein is CASSRTGTNTGELFF. CDR3 bases: TGTGCCAGCAGTAGGACAGGGACGAACACCGGGGAGCTGTTTTTT.

The CDR3 protein is CASSGLAGRQETQYF. The CDR3 nucleotides are TGTGCCAGCAGTGGACTAGCGGGGAGGCAAGAGACCCAGTACTTC. The V gene is TRBV2, the J gene TRBJ2-5; 11 bases fit TRBD2. In germline, CDR1 is SNHLY, CDR2 FYNNEI. J was trimmed by 2 bases and V by 4 bases; bases with no gene match: 3. The CDR3 consists of 15 residues. Supplemented by reference TRBV2 and TRBJ2-5, the full variable domain reads EPEVTQTPSHQVTQMGQEVILRCVPISNHLYFYWYRQILGQKVEFLVSFYNNEISEKSEIFDDQFSVERPDGSNFTLKIRSTKLEDSAMYFCASSGLAGRQETQYFGPGTRLLVL.

This chain uses TRBV18 with TRBJ2-5; 7 nucleotides match TRBD1. This CDR3 has 15 amino acids. Germline CDR1 is KGHSH and CDR2 is LQKENI. With 3 bases clipped from V and 1 base from J, the junction kept 5 bases outside the gene matches. CDR3: CASSPAGTAQETQYF. The CDR3 region has the DNA TGTGCCAGCTCACCGGCCGGGACAGCCCAAGAGACCCAGTACTTC.

The CDR3 sequence is CASLQGIRYTF. Here the CDR3 DNA reads TGTGCCAGCCTGCAGGGGATCCGCTACACCTTC. The V and J genes are TRBV28 and TRBJ1-2; a possible D gene is TRBD1 (6 bases). Trimming removed 8 bases at V and 9 bases at J, with 13 bases between. The CDR3 runs to 11 residues. CDR1 is MDHEN and CDR2 is SYDVKM in the germline V gene.

J is TRBJ2-7 and V is TRBV6-1; 8 bases map to TRBD2. Germline V gives CDR1 MNHNS, CDR2 SASEGT. Unmatched junction bases numbered 15, after V lost 4 bases and J lost 1 base. The CDR3 runs 18 residues. CDR3 nucleotides: TGTGCCAGCAGTGTATTGGCGGGGGGACCTCTGGGATCCTACGAGCAGTACTTC. Protein product: CASSVLAGGPLGSYEQYF.

CDR3 in DNA: TGTGCCAGTAGTACCACGGGGACTAGCGGAATCTACGAGCAGTACTTC. Translating gives CASSTTGTSGIYEQYF. The chain couples TRBV19 to TRBJ2-7; 11 bases map to TRBD2. The CDR3 contains 16 residues. Germline values: CDR1 LNHDA, CDR2 SQIVND (reference sequence). With 4 bases clipped from V and 3 bases from J, the junction kept 8 bases outside the gene matches.

The chain recombines TRBV4-1 with TRBJ2-7; tentatively, D is TRBD1 (5 bases). The CDR3 length is 14 residues. V dropped 4 bases and J dropped 6 bases, with 16 bases sitting between them. The germline CDR1 and CDR2 sequences are MGHRA and YSYEKL. CDR3 nucleotide sequence: TGCGCCAGCAGCCTCAGACAGCAAGATAGCGAGCAGTACTTC. It is translated as CASSLRQQDSEQYF.

This chain joins TRBV29-1 and TRBJ1-1, with 8 bases lining up with TRBD1. This CDR3 has 14 amino acids. The junction had 9 bases not matched to a gene; V was cut back by 2 bases and J by 7 bases. The germline gives CDR1 SQVTM, CDR2 ANQGSEA. The CDR3: CSVEKGGTGLEAFF. CDR3 DNA sequence: TGCAGCGTTGAAAAGGGAGGGACAGGCCTTGAAGCTTTCTTT.

This chain connects TRBV19 to TRBJ1-6, with D unclear. Germline assignment: CDR1 LNHDA and CDR2 SQIVND (reference sequence). This CDR3 region has 17 residues. Trimming cost V 2 bases and J 13 bases, with 24 bases left between them. The CDR3 protein is CASSIIVGVKTPGPLHF. In nucleotides, the CDR3 is TGTGCCAGTAGTATAATTGTCGGGGTCAAAACGCCGGGTCCCCTCCACTTT.

The genes are TRBV7-6 and TRBJ2-3, with 11 bases fitting TRBD2. Germline lookup yields CDR1 SGHVS and CDR2 FNYEAQ. This CDR3 comprises 21 residues. The V gene end was trimmed by 0 bases and the J gene end by 0 bases; junction bases not matched to a gene: 14. The CDR3 reads CASSLALAGGVKMRSTDTQYF. The CDR3 bases are TGTGCCAGCAGCTTAGCCCTAGCGGGGGGCGTAAAGATGCGGAGCACAGATACGCAGTATTTT. The full variable domain, rest sourced from reference TRBV7-6 and TRBJ2-3, is GAGVSQSPRYKVTKRGQDVALRCDPISGHVSLYWYRQALGQGPEFLTYFNYEAQQDKSGLPNDRFSAERPEGSISTLTIQRTEQRDSAMYRCASSLALAGGVKMRSTDTQYFGPGTRLTVL.

DNA for the CDR3: TGTGCCAGCAGCTCTCAAGACAGGAACACTGAAGCTTTCTTT. It is translated as CASSSQDRNTEAFF. The rearrangement uses TRBV7-9 and TRBJ1-1, with D possibly TRBD1 on 5 matching bases. V lost 4 bases, J lost 1 base, and 10 bases lay in between. The germline CDR1 and CDR2 sequences are SEHNR and FQNEAQ (reference sequence). This CDR3 contains 14 residues.

This rearrangement joins TRBV11-3 to TRBJ1-1; 7 bases agree with TRBD1. Germline CDR1 SGHNT, CDR2 YENEEA. This CDR3 region has 15 residues. V lost 5 bases and J lost 2; bases outside the gene matches: 8. The chain's CDR3 is CASSDRQGPNTEAFF. In DNA, the CDR3 is TGTGCCAGCAGCGACCGACAGGGACCCAACACTGAAGCTTTCTTT.

The count of this clone is one. The chain carries TRBV2 and TRBJ1-2; a weak D match, TRBD1 (5 bases). Germline V gives CDR1 SNHLY, CDR2 FYNNEI. This CDR3 region has 16 residues. V was cut by 6 bases and J by 4 bases, with 21 bases left in between. The CDR3 reads CASRLRSGDAGYGYTF. The DNA of the CDR3 is TGTGCCAGCAGGCTTAGATCGGGGGACGCGGGCTATGGCTACACCTTC.

The chain recombines TRBV15 with TRBJ1-4; D is perhaps TRBD1 (6 bases). V was pared by 6 bases and J by 8 bases, with 16 bases between. Germline V gene data show CDR1 as LNHNV and CDR2 as YYDKDF (reference sequence). This CDR3 has 14 residues. Here the CDR3 DNA reads TGTGCCACCAGTCGACAGGTCCTGGAAGAAAAACTGTTTTTT. It encodes CATSRQVLEEKLFF.

This sequence joins TRBV4-1 and TRBJ1-5; 8 nucleotides line up with TRBD1. Germline V lookup: CDR1 MGHRA, CDR2 YSYEKL. Unmatched junction bases numbered 16, after V lost 4 bases and J lost 2 bases. CDR3 length equals 19 residues. The CDR3 spells CASSLTVTQGAGGNQPQHF. CDR3 nucleotides: TGCGCCAGCAGCCTTACGGTTACTCAGGGGGCAGGGGGCAATCAGCCCCAGCATTTT.

The chain joins TRBV25-1 to TRBJ1-2, with 8 bases aligning to TRBD1. CDR1 is MGHDK and CDR2 is SYGVNS in the germline V gene. CDR3 size: 15 residues. The V gene end was trimmed by 8 bases and the J gene end by 4 bases; junction bases not matched to a gene: 12. CDR3 region: CASQGDRMVFYGYTF. DNA for the CDR3: TGTGCCAGCCAAGGGGACAGGATGGTCTTCTATGGCTACACCTTC.

The rearrangement links TRBV5-5 to TRBJ2-2; TRBD1 matches 10 bases. Looked up from germline, CDR1 is SGHKS and CDR2 is YYEKEE (reference sequence). The CDR3 covers 15 residues. The V gene end was trimmed by 4 bases and the J gene end by 6 bases; junction bases not matched to a gene: 6. DNA for the CDR3: TGTGCCAGCAGCCCCGGGACAGGGGTGGCCGGGGAGCTGTTTTTT. Translating it yields CASSPGTGVAGELFF.

V and J are TRBV7-2 and TRBJ2-1; D might be TRBD2 (5 bases). Germline CDR1 and CDR2: SGHTA and FQGNSA. The V and J ends lost 2 bases and 10 bases respectively, with 15 bases between them. The CDR3 runs to 14 residues. The CDR3 nucleotides are TGTGCCAGCAGCTTATCGGCGGGTTTGCGGGAGCAGTTCTTC. It yields the protein CASSLSAGLREQFF.

The chain links TRBV27 to TRBJ1-2; D might be TRBD1 (5 bases). CDR3 length equals 18 residues. Germline CDR1 reads MNHEY; CDR2 reads SMNVEV (reference sequence). Trimming took 2 bases from V and 1 from J, leaving 20 bases between them. The CDR3: CASSLSSGTHALNYGYTF. CDR3 bases: TGTGCCAGCAGTTTAAGTTCGGGGACTCATGCTCTTAACTATGGCTACACCTTC.